This is a list of T cell receptor beta chains from one sample in a study of cytomegalovirus exposure and HLA in healthy donors. Repertoires were generated with immunoSEQ multiplex PCR, while TCRdb's copy carries only in-frame clones and drops some. The sample comprises around 150,000 clones, over 70% of which are singletons, and 1.3% to 1.5% rests with the top ten. The sequenced sample was PBMCs. These receptors were obtained from a woman under 40 in good health and CMV-seronegative. CDR3s include the opening cysteine and the closing phenylalanine or tryptophan. D genes are given only for firm matches. Not every row has a clone size; where given, it reads once, few, many or a size class.

clone_size j_call d_call v_call cdr3_aa cdr3_nt
NA TRBJ2-7 NA TRBV6-5 CASSSGDRTYEQYF TGTGCCAGCAGCTCGGGGGACAGAACCTATGAGCAGTACTTC
NA TRBJ2-1 TRBD2 TRBV9 CASSAGWEGYEQFF TGTGCCAGCAGCGCCGGATGGGAGGGCTATGAGCAGTTCTTC
NA TRBJ2-7 TRBD1 TRBV6-5 CASRRDSDAYEQYF TGTGCCAGCCGCCGGGACAGCGATGCCTACGAGCAGTACTTC
NA TRBJ2-7 TRBD1 TRBV7-6 CASSFNPGQGSYEQYF TGTGCCAGCAGCTTCAACCCGGGACAGGGCTCCTACGAGCAGTACTTC
few TRBJ2-5 TRBD1 TRBV5-1 CASSRDRGKETQYF TGCGCCAGCAGCCGGGACAGGGGAAAAGAGACCCAGTACTTC
NA TRBJ2-7 TRBD2 TRBV28 CASSRSTSGSYEQYF TGTGCCAGCAGTCGATCGACTAGCGGCAGCTACGAGCAGTACTTC
NA TRBJ2-1 NA TRBV19 CGSSGSSYNEQFF TGTGGCAGTTCGGGAAGCTCCTACAATGAGCAGTTCTTC
NA TRBJ2-1 TRBD2 TRBV28 CASSTQRGGTYEQFF TGTGCCAGCAGCACTCAGCGGGGGGGCACGTATGAGCAGTTCTTC
NA TRBJ1-2 TRBD1 TRBV2 CASSRSGTGDYGYTF TGTGCCAGCAGTCGCTCCGGGACAGGGGACTATGGCTACACCTTC
NA TRBJ2-5 NA TRBV7-2 CASESYRETQYF TGTGCCAGCGAATCTTACAGGGAGACCCAGTACTTC
NA TRBJ2-5 NA TRBV2 CASSDRDQETQYF TGTGCCAGCAGTGACAGGGACCAAGAGACCCAGTACTTC
NA TRBJ2-3 NA TRBV11-2 CASSSLTDTQYF TGTGCCAGCAGCTCCTTAACAGATACGCAGTATTTT
once TRBJ2-2 NA TRBV7-9 CSSTFMGGPANTGELFF TGTTCCAGCACCTTTATGGGGGGTCCCGCGAACACCGGGGAGCTGTTTTTT
NA TRBJ2-5 NA TRBV5-6 CASSLVQGLQETQYF TGTGCCAGCAGCTTGGTACAGGGCCTACAAGAGACCCAGTACTTC
NA TRBJ2-3 TRBD2 TRBV5-1 CASSLGTSGGAVADTQYF TGCGCCAGCAGCTTGGGGACTAGCGGGGGGGCGGTCGCAGATACGCAGTATTTT
NA TRBJ2-7 TRBD1 TRBV27 CASILYTGVTYEQYF TGTGCCAGCATCCTATATACAGGGGTGACCTACGAGCAGTACTTC
NA TRBJ2-7 TRBD1 TRBV6-1 CASSEVGQGTYEQYF TGTGCCAGCAGTGAAGTGGGACAGGGGACCTACGAGCAGTACTTC
once TRBJ2-1 TRBD2 TRBV5-1 CASSSDSGGANEQFF TGCGCCAGCAGCTCCGATAGCGGGGGGGCCAATGAGCAGTTCTTC
NA TRBJ2-7 TRBD2 TRBV5-6 CASSLGLPSYEQYF TGTGCCAGCAGCCTGGGACTACCCTCCTACGAGCAGTACTTC
once TRBJ2-5 TRBD2 TRBV7-2 CASSPRGSGGETQYF TGTGCCAGCAGCCCCCGAGGTAGCGGGGGGGAGACCCAGTACTTC